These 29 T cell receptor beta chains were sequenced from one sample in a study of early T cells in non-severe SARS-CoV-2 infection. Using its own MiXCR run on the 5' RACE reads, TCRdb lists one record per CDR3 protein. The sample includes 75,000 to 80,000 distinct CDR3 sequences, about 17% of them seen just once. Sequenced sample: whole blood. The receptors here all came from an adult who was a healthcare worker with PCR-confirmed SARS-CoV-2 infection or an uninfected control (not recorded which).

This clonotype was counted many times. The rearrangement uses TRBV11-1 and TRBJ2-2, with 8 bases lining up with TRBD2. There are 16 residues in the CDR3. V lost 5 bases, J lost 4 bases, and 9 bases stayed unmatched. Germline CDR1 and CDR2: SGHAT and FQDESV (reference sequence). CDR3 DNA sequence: TGTGCCAGCAGCAGCCCCGGGAGGGAGAGCACCGGGGAGCTGTTTTTT. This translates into CASSSPGRESTGELFF. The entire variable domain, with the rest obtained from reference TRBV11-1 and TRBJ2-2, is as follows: EAEVAQSPRYKITEKSQAVAFWCDPISGHATLYWYRQILGQGPELLVQFQDESVVDDSQLPKDRFSAERLKGVDSTLKIQPAELGDSAMYLCASSSPGRESTGELFFGEGSRLTVL.

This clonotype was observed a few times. The DNA for the CDR3 is TGTGCTAGCGGGCAGGGGGCGGCGCAGTTCTTC. Translation: CASGQGAAQFF. The chain carries TRBV7-7 and TRBJ2-1, with a weak D call TRBD1 (8 bases). The germline V gene encodes CDR1 SSHAT and CDR2 FNYEAQ (reference sequence). The CDR3 contains 11 residues.

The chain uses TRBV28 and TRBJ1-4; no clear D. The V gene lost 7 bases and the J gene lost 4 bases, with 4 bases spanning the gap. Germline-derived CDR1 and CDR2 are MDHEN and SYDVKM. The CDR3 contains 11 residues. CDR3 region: CASTRNEKLFF. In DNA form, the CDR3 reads TGTGCCAGCACTCGTAATGAAAAACTGTTTTTT.

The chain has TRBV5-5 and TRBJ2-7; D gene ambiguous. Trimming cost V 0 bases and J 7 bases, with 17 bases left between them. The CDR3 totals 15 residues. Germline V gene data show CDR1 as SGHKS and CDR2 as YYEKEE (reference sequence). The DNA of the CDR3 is TGTGCCAGCAGCTTGGAGGTTACAACCCCTAAGGAGCAGTACTTC. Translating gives CASSLEVTTPKEQYF.

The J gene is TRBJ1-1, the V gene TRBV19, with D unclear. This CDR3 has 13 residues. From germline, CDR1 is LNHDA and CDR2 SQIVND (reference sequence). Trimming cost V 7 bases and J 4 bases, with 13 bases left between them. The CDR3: CASTRELTTEAFF. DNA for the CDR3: TGTGCCAGTACTAGAGAGTTGACCACTGAAGCTTTCTTT.

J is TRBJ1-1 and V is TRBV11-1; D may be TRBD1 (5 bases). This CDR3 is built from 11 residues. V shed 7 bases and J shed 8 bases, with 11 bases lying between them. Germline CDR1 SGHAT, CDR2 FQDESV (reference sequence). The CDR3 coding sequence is TGTGCCAGCACCCGGGGGATGGAAGCTTTCTTT. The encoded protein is CASTRGMEAFF.

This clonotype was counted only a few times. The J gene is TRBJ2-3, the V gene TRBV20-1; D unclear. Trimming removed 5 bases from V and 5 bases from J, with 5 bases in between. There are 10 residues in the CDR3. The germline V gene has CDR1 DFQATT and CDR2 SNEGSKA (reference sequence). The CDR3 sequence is CSAERDTQYF. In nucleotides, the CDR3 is TGCAGTGCTGAGAGAGATACGCAGTATTTT.

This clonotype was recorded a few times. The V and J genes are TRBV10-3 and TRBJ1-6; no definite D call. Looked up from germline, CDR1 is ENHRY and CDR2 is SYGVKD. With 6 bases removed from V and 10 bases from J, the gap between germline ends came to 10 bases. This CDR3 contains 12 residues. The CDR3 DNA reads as TGTGCCATCAGGGGCCGATCGTCACCCCTCCACTTT. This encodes CAIRGRSSPLHF.

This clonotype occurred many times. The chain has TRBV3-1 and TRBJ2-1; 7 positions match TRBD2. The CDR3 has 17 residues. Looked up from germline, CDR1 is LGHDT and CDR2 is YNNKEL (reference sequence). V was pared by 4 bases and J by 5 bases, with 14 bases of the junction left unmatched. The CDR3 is CASSPVSTSRNNNEQFF. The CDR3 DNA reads TGTGCCAGCAGCCCCGTGTCGACTAGCCGAAATAACAATGAGCAGTTCTTC.

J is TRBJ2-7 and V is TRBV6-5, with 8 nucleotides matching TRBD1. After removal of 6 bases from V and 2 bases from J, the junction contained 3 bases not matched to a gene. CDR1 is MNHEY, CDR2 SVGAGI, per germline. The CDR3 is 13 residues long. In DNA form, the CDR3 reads TGTGCCAGCAGAGGGACAGGACCCTACGAGCAGTACTTC. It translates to CASRGTGPYEQYF.

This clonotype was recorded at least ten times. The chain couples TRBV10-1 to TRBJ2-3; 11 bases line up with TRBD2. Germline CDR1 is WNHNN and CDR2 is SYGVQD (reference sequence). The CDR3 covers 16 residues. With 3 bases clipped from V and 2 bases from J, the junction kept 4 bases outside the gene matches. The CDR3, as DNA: TGCGCCAGCAGTGACCGACTAGCGGGGTTCACAGATACGCAGTATTTT. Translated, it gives CASSDRLAGFTDTQYF.

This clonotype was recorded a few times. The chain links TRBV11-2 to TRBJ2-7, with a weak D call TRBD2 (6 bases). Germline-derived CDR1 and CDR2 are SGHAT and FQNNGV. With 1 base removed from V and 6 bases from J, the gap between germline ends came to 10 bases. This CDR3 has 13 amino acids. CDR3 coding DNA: TGTGCCAGCAGCTTAGCTGGAGGGAGCGAGCAGTACTTC. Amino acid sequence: CASSLAGGSEQYF.

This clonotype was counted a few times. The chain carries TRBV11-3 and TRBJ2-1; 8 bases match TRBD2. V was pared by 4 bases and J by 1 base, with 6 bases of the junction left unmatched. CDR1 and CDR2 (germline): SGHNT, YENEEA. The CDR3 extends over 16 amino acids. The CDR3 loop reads CASSSRRGGSYNEQFF. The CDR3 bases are TGTGCCAGCAGCTCCCGACGGGGGGGATCCTACAATGAGCAGTTCTTC.

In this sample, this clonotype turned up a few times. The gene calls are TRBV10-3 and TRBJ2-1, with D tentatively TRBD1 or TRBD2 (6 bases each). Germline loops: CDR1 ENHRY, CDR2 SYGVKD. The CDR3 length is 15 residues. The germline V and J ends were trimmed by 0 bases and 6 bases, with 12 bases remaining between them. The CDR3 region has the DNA TGTGCCATCAGTGAGTCAGGAGGGGGGCGCAATGAGCAGTTCTTC. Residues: CAISESGGGRNEQFF.

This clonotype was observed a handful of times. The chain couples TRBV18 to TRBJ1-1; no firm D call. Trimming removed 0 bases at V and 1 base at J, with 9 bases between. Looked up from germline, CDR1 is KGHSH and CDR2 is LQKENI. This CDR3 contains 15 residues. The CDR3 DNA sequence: TGTGCCAGCTCACCACCTGGGCTCTCGAACACTGAAGCTTTCTTT. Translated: CASSPPGLSNTEAFF.

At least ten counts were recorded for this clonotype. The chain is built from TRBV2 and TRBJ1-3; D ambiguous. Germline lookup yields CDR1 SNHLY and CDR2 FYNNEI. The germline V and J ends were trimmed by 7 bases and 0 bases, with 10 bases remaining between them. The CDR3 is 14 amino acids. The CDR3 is CASMSRYSGNTIYF. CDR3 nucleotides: TGTGCCAGCATGAGCCGCTACTCTGGAAACACCATATATTTT.

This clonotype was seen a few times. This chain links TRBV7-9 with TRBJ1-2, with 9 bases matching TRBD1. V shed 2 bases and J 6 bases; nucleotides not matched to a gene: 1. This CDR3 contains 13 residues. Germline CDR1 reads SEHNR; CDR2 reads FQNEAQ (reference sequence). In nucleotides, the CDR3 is TGTGCCAGCAGCTTAAGGGACAGGGATGGCTACACCTTC. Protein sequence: CASSLRDRDGYTF.

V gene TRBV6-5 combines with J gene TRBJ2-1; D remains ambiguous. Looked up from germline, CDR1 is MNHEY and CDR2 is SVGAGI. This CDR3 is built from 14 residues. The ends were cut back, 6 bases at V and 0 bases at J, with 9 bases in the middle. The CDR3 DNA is TGTGCCAGCAGCCAGGACCCCTCCTACAATGAGCAGTTCTTC. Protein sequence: CASSQDPSYNEQFF.

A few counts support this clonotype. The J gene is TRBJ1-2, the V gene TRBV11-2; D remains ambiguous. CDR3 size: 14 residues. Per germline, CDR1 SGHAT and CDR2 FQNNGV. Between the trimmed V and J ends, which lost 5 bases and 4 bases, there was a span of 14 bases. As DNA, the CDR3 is TGTGCCAGCAGCCCGCCCCCGGGCCCCTATGGCTACACCTTC. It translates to CASSPPPGPYGYTF.

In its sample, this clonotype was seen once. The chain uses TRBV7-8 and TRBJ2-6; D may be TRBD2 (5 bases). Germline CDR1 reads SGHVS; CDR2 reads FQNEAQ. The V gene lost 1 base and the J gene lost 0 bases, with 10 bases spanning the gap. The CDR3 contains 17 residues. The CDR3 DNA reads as TGTGCCAGCAGCTTAGGGGCGGGTAACTCTGGGGCCAACGTCCTGACTTTC. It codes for CASSLGAGNSGANVLTF.

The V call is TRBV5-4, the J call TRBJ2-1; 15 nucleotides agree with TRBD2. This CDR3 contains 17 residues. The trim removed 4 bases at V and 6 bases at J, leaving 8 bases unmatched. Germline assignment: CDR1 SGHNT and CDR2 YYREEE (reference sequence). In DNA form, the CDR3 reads TGTGCCAGCAGCCTCGGACTAGCGGGAGGGCCTGGCAATGAGCAGTTCTTC. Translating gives CASSLGLAGGPGNEQFF.

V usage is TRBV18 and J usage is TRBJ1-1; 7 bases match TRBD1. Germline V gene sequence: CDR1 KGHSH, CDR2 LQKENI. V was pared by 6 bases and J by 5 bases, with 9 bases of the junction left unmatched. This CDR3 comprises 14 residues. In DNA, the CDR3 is TGTGCCAGCTCTCCGACAGGGCGGCGGACTGAAGCTTTCTTT. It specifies CASSPTGRRTEAFF.

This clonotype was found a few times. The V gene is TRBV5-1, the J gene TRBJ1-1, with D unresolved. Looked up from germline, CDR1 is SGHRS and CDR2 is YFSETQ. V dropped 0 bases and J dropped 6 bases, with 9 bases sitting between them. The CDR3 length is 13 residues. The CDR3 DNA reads TGCGCCAGCAGCTTGGATGGGATCTCTGAAGCTTTCTTT. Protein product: CASSLDGISEAFF.

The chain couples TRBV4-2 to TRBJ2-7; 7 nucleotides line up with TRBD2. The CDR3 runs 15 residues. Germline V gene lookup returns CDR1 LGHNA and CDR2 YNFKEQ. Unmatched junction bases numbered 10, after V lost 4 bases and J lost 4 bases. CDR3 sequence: CASSREAGEWYEQYF. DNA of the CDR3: TGTGCCAGCAGCCGGGAGGCGGGAGAATGGTACGAGCAGTACTTC.

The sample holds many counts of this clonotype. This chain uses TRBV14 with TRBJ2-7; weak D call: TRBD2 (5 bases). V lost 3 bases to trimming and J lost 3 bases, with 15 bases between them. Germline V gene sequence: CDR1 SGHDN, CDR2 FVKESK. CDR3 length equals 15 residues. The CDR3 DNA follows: TGTGCCAGCAGCCAGGGAAGGGCTAGCCTCTACGAGCAGTACTTC. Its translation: CASSQGRASLYEQYF.

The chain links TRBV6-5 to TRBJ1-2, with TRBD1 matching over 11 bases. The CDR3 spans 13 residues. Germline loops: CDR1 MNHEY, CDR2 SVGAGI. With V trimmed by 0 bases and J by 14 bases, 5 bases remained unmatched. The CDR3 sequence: CASSYSDRGRETF. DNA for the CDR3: TGTGCCAGCAGTTACTCGGACAGGGGGCGAGAGACCTTC.

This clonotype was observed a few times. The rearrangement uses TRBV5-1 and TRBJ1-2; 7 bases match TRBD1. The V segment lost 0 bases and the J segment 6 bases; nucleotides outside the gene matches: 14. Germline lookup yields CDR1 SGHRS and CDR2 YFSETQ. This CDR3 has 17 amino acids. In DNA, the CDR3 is TGCGCCAGCAGCTTGGTGGGGGGCGCTGACAGGGAGGATGGCTACACCTTC. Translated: CASSLVGGADREDGYTF.

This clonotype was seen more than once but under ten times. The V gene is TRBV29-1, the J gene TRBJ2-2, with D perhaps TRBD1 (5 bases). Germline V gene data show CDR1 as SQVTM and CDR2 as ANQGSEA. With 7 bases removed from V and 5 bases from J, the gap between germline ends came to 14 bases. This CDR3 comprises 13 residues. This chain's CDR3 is CSARKGLTGELFF. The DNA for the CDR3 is TGCAGCGCCAGGAAGGGGCTAACCGGGGAGCTGTTTTTT.

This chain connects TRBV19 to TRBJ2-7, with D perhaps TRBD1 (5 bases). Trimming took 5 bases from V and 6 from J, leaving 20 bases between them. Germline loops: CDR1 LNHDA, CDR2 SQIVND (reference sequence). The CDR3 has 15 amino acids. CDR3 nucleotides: TGTGCCAGTAGTCTCGTCGCCGGCGACAGTCGCGAGCAGTACTTC. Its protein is CASSLVAGDSREQYF.